These 18 T cell receptor beta chains were all obtained from the same sample, sequenced in a study of cytomegalovirus exposure and HLA in healthy donors. The PCR ran on 60 Vbeta and 13 Jbeta primers. Clones were sequenced by immunoSEQ multiplex PCR, and TCRdb holds only the in-frame ones, with some missing. This listing includes 75,000 to 85,000 clones. The sample taken for sequencing was PBMCs. The receptors shown here come from a man aged 50 or older in good health and CMV-seronegative.

The genes are TRBV9 and TRBJ1-2, with 8 positions matching TRBD1. The CDR3 has 15 amino acids. The V gene's germline CDR1 is SGDLS and CDR2 YYNGEE. J gave up 3 bases and V 3 bases, and 7 bases lay outside the gene matches. CDR3 nucleotides: TGTGCCAGCAGCGGGCCCGGGGACAGGTACTATGGCTACACCTTC. It translates to CASSGPGDRYYGYTF.

The chain combines TRBV23-1 with TRBJ2-7, with a possible D match to TRBD1 (6 bases). TRBV23-1 is designated an ORF whose function remains uncertain. V lost 8 bases and J 3 bases, leaving 14 bases between the germline ends. This CDR3 is 13 amino acids long. CDR3 loop: CASGTPGVYEQYF. For the CDR3, the DNA is TGCGCCAGCGGAACCCCAGGGGTCTACGAGCAGTACTTC.

This chain joins TRBV6-6 and TRBJ2-2; TRBD2 agrees at 7 bases. J lost 5 bases, V lost 8 bases, and 8 bases had no gene match. CDR1 and CDR2 from the germline V gene are MNHNY and SVGAGI (reference sequence). The CDR3 consists of 14 residues. For the CDR3, the DNA is TGTGCCAGCGGACCGGGACTATATACCGGGGAGCTGTTTTTT. Translation: CASGPGLYTGELFF.

The chain employs TRBV5-8 and TRBJ2-7, with D tentatively TRBD2 (6 bases). The CDR3 sequence is 14 residues long. The V and J ends lost 3 bases and 1 base respectively, with 11 bases between them. Germline V gene sequence: CDR1 SGHTS, CDR2 YDEGEE. DNA of the CDR3: TGTGCCAGCAGCTCGGGACTGGCATCCTACGAGCAGTACTTC. It yields the protein CASSSGLASYEQYF.

The J gene is TRBJ2-7, the V gene TRBV27; D is uncertain. The CDR3 consists of 12 residues. CDR1 is MNHEY, CDR2 SMNVEV, per germline (reference sequence). V lost 6 bases and J 1 base, leaving 7 bases between the germline ends. The CDR3 is CASRLQSYEQYF. The CDR3 DNA follows: TGTGCCAGCAGATTACAGTCCTACGAGCAGTACTTC.

V gene TRBV18 combines with J gene TRBJ2-3; 8 positions match TRBD1. CDR3 length: 15 residues. V shed 3 bases, J shed 1 base, and the junction held 3 bases outside the gene matches. Germline V gene lookup returns CDR1 KGHSH and CDR2 LQKENI. Here the CDR3 DNA reads TGTGCCAGCTCACCGGACAGGGAAGGCACAGATACGCAGTATTTT. This codes for CASSPDREGTDTQYF.

Note on this clone: This same CDR3 is encoded by further DNA sequences in the sample. V is TRBV18 and J is TRBJ1-2, with TRBD1 identical over 7 bases. The CDR3 is 14 amino acids. Germline V gene lookup returns CDR1 KGHSH and CDR2 LQKENI. With V trimmed by 4 bases and J by 4 bases, 6 bases remained unmatched. The CDR3 protein is CASSLGQEGYGYTF. In DNA form, the CDR3 reads TGTGCCAGCTCACTAGGACAGGAAGGCTATGGCTACACCTTC.

The rearrangement uses TRBV28 and TRBJ2-7; a weak D match, TRBD1 (6 bases). V lost 1 base to trimming and J lost 3 bases, with 10 bases between them. The germline gives CDR1 MDHEN, CDR2 SYDVKM. This CDR3 spans 14 amino acids. Here the CDR3 reads CASSLSNRDYEQYF. CDR3 DNA: TGTGCCAGCAGTTTATCCAACAGGGACTACGAGCAGTACTTC.

The gene calls are TRBV11-1 and TRBJ2-1; 9 nucleotides match TRBD1. CDR3 length: 16 residues. V trimming: 4 bases; J trimming: 7 bases; junction bases outside the gene matches: 11. The germline V gene has CDR1 SGHAT and CDR2 FQDESV (reference sequence). The chain's CDR3 is CASSSLGTGLGNEQFF. The CDR3 DNA sequence: TGTGCCAGCAGCTCCCTGGGGACAGGGTTGGGTAATGAGCAGTTCTTC.

The gene calls are TRBV10-3 and TRBJ2-7; D is perhaps TRBD1 (6 bases). V lost 0 bases and J lost 2, with 8 bases in between. Germline V CDR1 and CDR2: ENHRY, SYGVKD. The CDR3 has 14 amino acids. CDR3 amino acids: CAISESQGTYEQYF. In DNA, the CDR3 is TGTGCCATCAGTGAGTCTCAGGGGACCTACGAGCAGTACTTC.

This chain connects TRBV5-1 to TRBJ2-7, with D possibly matching TRBD1 (6 bases). This CDR3 region has 14 residues. Germline loops: CDR1 SGHRS, CDR2 YFSETQ. Between the trimmed V and J ends, which lost 5 bases and 0 bases, there was a span of 12 bases. CDR3 sequence reads: CASSPQGPSYEQYF. DNA for the CDR3: TGCGCCAGCAGTCCTCAGGGGCCCTCCTACGAGCAGTACTTC.

V is TRBV27 and J is TRBJ2-7; TRBD1 is a possible D gene (6 bases). Trimming pared 8 bases from V and 4 bases from J, leaving 12 bases between. The CDR3 extends over 12 amino acids. Germline V gene data show CDR1 as MNHEY and CDR2 as SMNVEV (reference sequence). The CDR3 DNA is TGTGCCAGCTCCAGAAGGGGGTACGAGCAGTACTTC. This translates into CASSRRGYEQYF.

The rearrangement links TRBV6-1 to TRBJ2-5, with D perhaps matching TRBD1 (8 bases). Trimming shortened V by 3 bases and J by 4 bases, and 21 bases separated the two germline ends. Germline values: CDR1 MNHNS, CDR2 SASEGT. This CDR3 has 17 residues. The CDR3 sequence is CASSDPGGAGGRETQYF. The CDR3 coding sequence is TGTGCCAGCAGTGACCCGGGGGGAGCAGGGGGCCGAGAGACCCAGTACTTC.

The chain couples TRBV27 to TRBJ1-5; 9 nucleotides match TRBD1. V dropped 6 bases and J dropped 2; count of bases not matched to a gene: 2. The germline CDR1 and CDR2 sequences are MNHEY and SMNVEV (reference sequence). The CDR3 runs to 14 residues. The DNA for the CDR3 is TGTGCCAGCAGAAGGACAGGGGGCAATCAGCCCCAGCATTTT. Translating gives CASRRTGGNQPQHF.

This rearrangement joins TRBV6-5 to TRBJ2-5, with TRBD2 identical over 8 bases. CDR1 MNHEY and CDR2 SVGAGI come from the germline V gene. J lost 2 bases, V lost 7 bases, and 3 bases had no gene match. The CDR3 length is 13 residues. The CDR3: CASTPGGQETQYF. Here the CDR3 DNA reads TGTGCCAGCACCCCGGGGGGGCAAGAGACCCAGTACTTC.

The chain couples TRBV28 to TRBJ1-1; TRBD1 might be the D (6 bases). The CDR3 covers 15 residues. The V end was cut by 6 bases, the J end by 1 base, with 15 bases between. The germline CDR1 and CDR2 sequences are MDHEN and SYDVKM. DNA of the CDR3: TGTGCCAGCAGGTTGGGGGGGCTGAAGAACACTGAAGCTTTCTTT. It encodes CASRLGGLKNTEAFF.

V and J are TRBV6-6 and TRBJ2-3; weak D call: TRBD2 (5 bases). V was trimmed by 0 bases and J by 2 bases, leaving 12 bases between them. This CDR3 has 16 amino acids. Germline V gene data show CDR1 as MNHNY and CDR2 as SVGAGI (reference sequence). DNA for the CDR3: TGTGCCAGCAGTTACTCGGGAGTTGTCCCCACAGATACGCAGTATTTT. It translates to CASSYSGVVPTDTQYF.

The rearrangement uses TRBV14 and TRBJ2-1, with 8 bases fitting TRBD2. Germline CDR1 reads SGHDN; CDR2 reads FVKESK. V shed 3 bases, J shed 3 bases, and the junction held 1 base outside the gene matches. This CDR3 has 14 residues. This chain's CDR3 is CASSQGLGYNEQFF. Written as DNA, the CDR3 is TGTGCCAGCAGCCAGGGACTAGGCTACAATGAGCAGTTCTTC.